A single TCR beta chain is shown here with its context. This entry comes from a study of blood T cell repertoires in COVID-19. About the study: Sample material is recorded as cDNA or gDNA derived from T cells, B-cell-depleted T cells, or PBMCs.

V was trimmed by 5 bases and J by 6 bases, leaving 7 bases between them. This CDR3 contains 11 residues. Germline CDR1 is SEHNR and CDR2 is FQNEAQ (reference sequence). The data were produced by immunoSEQ multiplex PCR, yet TCRdb's version contains in-frame clones alone and is incomplete. This table has about 430,000 clones, roughly 90% appearing once. The chain joins TRBV7-9 to TRBJ1-2; D is unresolved. Material for sequencing was PBMCs or T cells enriched from blood (not recorded which). The sequence was collected from a woman younger than 30 who had been exposed to COVID-19. The CDR3 reads CASSPQNGYTF. The CDR3 DNA follows: TGTGCCAGCAGCCCACAGAATGGCTACACCTTC.